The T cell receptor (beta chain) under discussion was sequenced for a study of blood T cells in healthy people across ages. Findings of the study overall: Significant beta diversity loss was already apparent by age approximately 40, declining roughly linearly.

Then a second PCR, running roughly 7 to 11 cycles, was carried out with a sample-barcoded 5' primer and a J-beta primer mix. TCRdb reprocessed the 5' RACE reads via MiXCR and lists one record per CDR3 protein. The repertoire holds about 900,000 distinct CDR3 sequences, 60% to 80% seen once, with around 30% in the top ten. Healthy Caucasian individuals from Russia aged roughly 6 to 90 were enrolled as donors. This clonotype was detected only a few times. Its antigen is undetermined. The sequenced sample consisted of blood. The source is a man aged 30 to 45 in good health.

The CDR3 DNA follows: TGTGCCAGCTCCACCTCCCGTGAATCCCAGTACTTC. It encodes CASSTSRESQYF. The chain has TRBV6-5 and TRBJ2-5, with unresolved D. Trimming pared 8 bases from V and 9 bases from J, leaving 16 bases between. From germline, CDR1 is MNHEY and CDR2 SVGAGI. The CDR3 extends over 12 amino acids.